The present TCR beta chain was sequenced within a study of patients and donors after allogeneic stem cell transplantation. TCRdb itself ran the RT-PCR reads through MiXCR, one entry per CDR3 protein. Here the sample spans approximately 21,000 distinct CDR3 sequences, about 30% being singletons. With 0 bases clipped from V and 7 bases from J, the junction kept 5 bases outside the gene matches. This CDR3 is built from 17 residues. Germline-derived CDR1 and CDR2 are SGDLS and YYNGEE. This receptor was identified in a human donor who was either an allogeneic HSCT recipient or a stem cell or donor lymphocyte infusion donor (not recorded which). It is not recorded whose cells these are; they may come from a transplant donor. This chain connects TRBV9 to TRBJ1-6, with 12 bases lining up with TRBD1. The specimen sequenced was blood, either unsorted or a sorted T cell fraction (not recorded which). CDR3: CASSVVPGTGGNSPLHF. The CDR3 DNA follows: TGTGCCAGCAGCGTAGTCCCCGGGACAGGGGGCAATTCACCCCTCCACTTT.